This passage covers 13 T cell receptor beta chains from one sample sequenced in a study of graft-versus-host responses after intestinal transplantation. Generated by immunoSEQ multiplex PCR, the TCRdb table keeps only in-frame clones and is missing some. The table lists tens of thousands of clones, roughly 87% of them singletons, with under 6.5% in the top ten. This sample comprised PBMCs, obtained more than 62 days after intestinal transplantation. Every receptor here comes from a human patient who received an intestinal transplant, so some T cells may come from the graft donor.

The chain joins TRBV25-1 to TRBJ2-5, with TRBD1 as a possible D gene (6 bases). This CDR3 region has 15 residues. Per the germline V gene, CDR1 is MGHDK and CDR2 is SYGVNS. V dropped 3 bases and J dropped 1 base, with 12 bases sitting between them. This CDR3 reads CASSDPGTFQETQYF. The CDR3 region has the DNA TGTGCCAGCAGTGACCCCGGGACATTCCAAGAGACCCAGTACTTC. The full variable domain, its missing parts supplied by reference TRBV25-1 and TRBJ2-5, is EADIYQTPRYLVIGTGKKITLECSQTMGHDKMYWYQQDPGMELHLIHYSYGVNSTEKGDLSSESTVSRIRTEHFPLTLESARPSHTSQYLCASSDPGTFQETQYFGPGTRLLVL.

The J gene is TRBJ1-3, the V gene TRBV30, with 9 bases aligning to TRBD1. CDR3 size: 17 residues. V lost 3 bases and J lost 0; bases outside the gene matches: 9. Germline V gene data show CDR1 as GTSNPN and CDR2 as SVGIG (reference sequence). The DNA of the CDR3 is TGTGCCTGGAGGAATTGGGACAGGGCTATCTCTGGAAACACCATATATTTT. It encodes CAWRNWDRAISGNTIYF.

CDR3 amino acids: CASSLGFRQQGNYGYTF. In DNA form, the CDR3 reads TGTGCCAGCAGCTTAGGGTTTAGGCAACAGGGCAACTATGGCTACACCTTC. The chain couples TRBV7-8 to TRBJ1-2, with a weak D call TRBD1 (6 bases). Trimming left V 1 base short and J 2 bases short, with 17 bases between. The length of the CDR3 is 17 residues. The germline V gene has CDR1 SGHVS and CDR2 FQNEAQ.

The rearrangement uses TRBV19 and TRBJ2-5, with D unclear. The CDR3 runs to 14 residues. The V gene's germline CDR1 is LNHDA and CDR2 SQIVND (reference sequence). V was cut by 6 bases and J by 0 bases, with 11 bases left in between. This chain's CDR3 is CASSDGQYQETQYF. As DNA, the CDR3 is TGTGCCAGTAGCGACGGCCAGTACCAAGAGACCCAGTACTTC.

This clone was seen more than once but under ten times. The chain links TRBV30 to TRBJ2-5, with D perhaps TRBD1 or TRBD2 (5 bases each). V was cut by 3 bases and J by 7 bases, with 12 bases left in between. Germline V gene data show CDR1 as GTSNPN and CDR2 as SVGIG (reference sequence). The CDR3 contains 12 residues. CDR3 sequence: CAWSRDPSTQYF. The CDR3 bases are TGTGCCTGGAGCCGGGACCCATCGACCCAGTACTTC.

The chain carries TRBV7-8 and TRBJ1-2; the D gene is possibly TRBD1 (6 bases). Germline CDR1 and CDR2: SGHVS and FQNEAQ. V shed 0 bases and J shed 2 bases, with 13 bases lying between them. There are 16 residues in the CDR3. This CDR3 reads CASSLAEGGRNYGYTF. CDR3 nucleotides: TGTGCCAGCAGCTTAGCTGAGGGGGGGCGAAACTATGGCTACACCTTC.

The V and J genes are TRBV10-1 and TRBJ2-7; possible D gene TRBD2, 5 bases. The CDR3 covers 13 residues. The germline V gene encodes CDR1 WNHNN and CDR2 SYGVQD (reference sequence). Deletions cut 10 bases from V and 2 bases from J, with 15 bases between. CDR3 sequence (DNA): TGCGCCACCTCCGCCGGGATCGCCTACGAGCAGTACTTC. Translation: CATSAGIAYEQYF.

The rearrangement joins TRBV21-1 to TRBJ1-6. TRBV21-1 is marked as a pseudogene. This CDR3 has 16 residues. For the CDR3, the DNA is TGTGCCAGCAGCTTACAGTTAGCTACACATAATTCACCCCTCCACTTT. Translation gives CASSLQLATHNSPLHF.

The chain carries TRBV4-1 and TRBJ2-7; 7 bases agree with TRBD1. CDR3 size: 16 residues. J lost 4 bases, V lost 3 bases, and 12 bases had no gene match. Germline V lookup: CDR1 MGHRA, CDR2 YSYEKL. CDR3 protein: CASSHDENRGIYEQYF. For the CDR3, the DNA is TGCGCCAGCAGCCATGACGAAAACAGGGGAATATACGAGCAGTACTTC.

The chain employs TRBV6-4 and TRBJ2-3; D gene uncertain. Germline assignment: CDR1 MRHNA and CDR2 SNTAGT. The CDR3 spans 12 residues. V was pared by 3 bases and J by 1 base, with 2 bases between. The CDR3, as DNA: TGTGCCAGCAGTGAAGGCACAGATACGCAGTATTTT. This translates into CASSEGTDTQYF.

Here the CDR3 reads CATTDRNYGYTF. The CDR3 DNA reads TGTGCCACCACGGACAGGAACTATGGCTACACCTTC. The chain is built from TRBV15 and TRBJ1-2; TRBD1 aligns across 7 bases. The ends lost 7 bases at V and 2 bases at J; junction bases unmatched: 1. From germline, CDR1 is LNHNV and CDR2 YYDKDF (reference sequence). This CDR3 contains 12 residues.

The V and J genes are TRBV6-1 and TRBJ2-2, with 10 bases matching TRBD2. CDR1 is MNHNS, CDR2 SASEGT, per germline. This CDR3 contains 15 residues. With 4 bases clipped from V and 3 bases from J, the junction kept 2 bases outside the gene matches. CDR3 in DNA: TGTGCCAGCAGTGGTCTAGCGGGGGACACCGGGGAGCTGTTTTTT. Translating gives CASSGLAGDTGELFF.

The CDR3 region is CASSDSFGGPQHF. The CDR3 coding sequence is TGTGCCAGCAGTGACTCGTTCGGGGGGCCCCAGCATTTT. V usage is TRBV6-4 and J usage is TRBJ1-5; TRBD1 might be the D (5 bases). Germline V CDR1 and CDR2: MRHNA, SNTAGT. Trimming removed 0 bases from V and 9 bases from J, with 9 bases in between. This CDR3 comprises 13 residues.